This T cell receptor (beta chain) was found in a study of cytomegalovirus exposure and HLA in healthy donors. Points from the study as a whole: Using the classifier, cytomegalovirus status was reportedly diagnosed with high specificity and sensitivity.

The junction had 5 bases not matched to a gene; V was cut back by 2 bases and J by 5 bases. Germline loops: CDR1 WNHNN, CDR2 SYGVQD (reference sequence). This CDR3 comprises 15 residues. Comment on this clone: Its antigen is unidentified.

This PCR relied on a set of 60 Vbeta primers and 13 Jbeta primers. Assay: immunoSEQ multiplex PCR; the TCRdb copy retains only in-frame clones and omits some. The table has roughly 96,000 clones, 65% to 80% seen once; the top ten hold roughly 15%. Sequencing was carried out using PBMCs. The genes are TRBV10-1 and TRBJ2-7; 11 positions match TRBD1. The receptor comes from a woman in her seventies in good health and CMV-seropositive. CDR3 sequence reads: CASSEGRGQGDEQYF. The DNA of the CDR3 is TGCGCCAGCAGTGAGGGTAGGGGACAGGGGGACGAGCAGTACTTC.